What follows are 4 T cell receptor beta chains derived from one specimen sequenced in a study of shared clonotypes between healthy human individuals. Profiling relied on immunoSEQ multiplex PCR, and the TCRdb table lists in-frame clones only, not all of them. The table includes around 600,000 clones, approximately 97% detected once. What was sequenced was naive CD4+ T cells sorted from blood. Noted subset: CD45RA+ positively selected. These receptors were collected from a woman aged 30 to 39 in good health.

CDR3 amino acids: CASSRQMNTEAFF. CDR3 DNA: TGTGCCAGCAGCAGACAGATGAACACTGAAGCTTTCTTT. The J gene is TRBJ1-1, the V gene TRBV5-8; a possible D gene is TRBD1 (5 bases). The CDR3 has 13 residues. The germline V gene encodes CDR1 SGHTS and CDR2 YDEGEE. V was cut by 4 bases and J by 0 bases, with 7 bases left in between.

The V gene is TRBV6-1, the J gene TRBJ2-3, with D hard to call. V was cut by 1 base and J by 8 bases, with 7 bases left in between. The CDR3 is 12 residues long. Germline V CDR1 and CDR2: MNHNS, SASEGT. For the CDR3, the DNA is TGTGCCAGCAGTGAAGTGAGAGGTACGCAGTATTTT. Amino acids: CASSEVRGTQYF.

The rearrangement joins TRBV27 to TRBJ1-1; no definite D call. Trimming shortened V by 6 bases and J by 1 base, and 15 bases separated the two germline ends. This CDR3 is 15 amino acids long. Germline V gene sequence: CDR1 MNHEY, CDR2 SMNVEV (reference sequence). CDR3 in amino acids: CASRPLGRRNTEAFF. The CDR3 DNA is TGTGCCAGCAGACCCTTAGGAAGGCGGAACACTGAAGCTTTCTTT.

J is TRBJ1-1 and V is TRBV25-1; TRBD1 agrees at 9 bases. CDR1 MGHDK and CDR2 SYGVNS come from the germline V gene. The V segment lost 4 bases and the J segment 3 bases; nucleotides outside the gene matches: 9. The CDR3 length is 16 residues. DNA for the CDR3: TGTGCCAGCAGTGGAACCCTAGACAGGGGGGACACTGAAGCTTTCTTT. Its protein product is CASSGTLDRGDTEAFF.